These 25 T cell receptor beta chains share one sample of origin, sequenced in a study of patients and donors after allogeneic stem cell transplantation. TCRdb re-analysed the RT-PCR reads in MiXCR, keeping a single row per CDR3 protein. The repertoire has approximately 200,000 distinct CDR3 sequences, around two fifths of them found once; the top ten carry 33%. Material: blood, either unsorted or a sorted T cell fraction (not recorded which). The receptors originated from a human donor who was either an allogeneic HSCT recipient or a stem cell or donor lymphocyte infusion donor (not recorded which). It is not recorded whose cells these are; they may come from a transplant donor.

The chain recombines TRBV4-3 with TRBJ1-4, with D perhaps matching TRBD1 (6 bases). This CDR3 has 16 residues. Trimming cost V 0 bases and J 8 bases, with 16 bases left between them. Germline lookup yields CDR1 LGHNA and CDR2 YSLEER. CDR3 sequence: CASSQDDGTPGEKLFF. DNA for the CDR3: TGCGCCAGCAGCCAAGATGACGGGACACCGGGGGAAAAACTGTTTTTT.

This sequence joins TRBV9 and TRBJ2-2, with a possible D match to TRBD1 (6 bases). V lost 4 bases, J lost 3 bases, and 10 bases lay in between. The CDR3 consists of 14 residues. In germline, CDR1 is SGDLS, CDR2 YYNGEE. The CDR3 DNA sequence: TGTGCCAGCAGCTTTACAGGGTACACCGGGGAGCTGTTTTTT. Its protein product is CASSFTGYTGELFF.

This clonotype was seen a few times. V gene TRBV7-9 combines with J gene TRBJ1-1; no clear D. The CDR3 is 12 residues long. Germline V gene sequence: CDR1 SEHNR, CDR2 FQNEAQ (reference sequence). V was shortened by 2 bases and J by 6 bases, with 7 bases between the two germline ends. DNA of the CDR3: TGTGCCAGCAGCTTATTTTTGCCTGAAGCTTTCTTT. Its protein is CASSLFLPEAFF.

This sequence joins TRBV7-2 and TRBJ2-5; D remains unclear. V lost 5 bases, J lost 4 bases, and 20 bases lay in between. The germline gives CDR1 SGHTA, CDR2 FQGNSA. The CDR3 consists of 16 residues. CDR3 sequence: CASSIPTGLAGETQYF. The CDR3, as DNA: TGTGCCAGCAGCATCCCGACGGGCCTCGCCGGAGAGACCCAGTACTTC.

The CDR3, as DNA: TGTGCCAGCAGCGCCGGGACAGGGCTTTACGGCTACACCTTC. It encodes CASSAGTGLYGYTF. This chain joins TRBV5-6 and TRBJ1-2; the match to TRBD1 covers 9 bases. CDR3 length: 14 amino acids. Germline trimming cut 4 bases from V and 8 bases from J; bases unmatched to any gene: 9. The germline CDR1 and CDR2 sequences are SGHDT and YYEEEE.

This chain joins TRBV5-5 and TRBJ2-1; TRBD2 aligns across 9 bases. With 4 bases clipped from V and 8 bases from J, the junction kept 13 bases outside the gene matches. The germline V gene encodes CDR1 SGHKS and CDR2 YYEKEE (reference sequence). The CDR3 spans 16 residues. The CDR3 is CASSPHRSGRGYEQFF. In DNA, the CDR3 is TGTGCCAGCAGCCCACATCGTAGCGGGAGAGGGTATGAGCAGTTCTTC.

This clonotype was seen only a few times. This rearrangement joins TRBV4-2 to TRBJ1-3, with D perhaps matching TRBD1 (5 bases). This CDR3 has 15 residues. V was trimmed by 5 bases and J by 4 bases, leaving 15 bases between them. The germline gives CDR1 LGHNA, CDR2 YNFKEQ. CDR3 residues: CASSFRAGFGNTIYF. CDR3 bases: TGTGCCAGCAGCTTCAGGGCAGGGTTCGGAAACACCATATATTTT.

The chain combines TRBV6-5 with TRBJ2-3, with 12 bases identical to TRBD2. Germline-derived CDR1 and CDR2 are MNHEY and SVGAGI. The CDR3 length is 15 residues. Trimming removed 7 bases from V and 6 bases from J; junction bases left unmatched: 8. CDR3 bases: TGTGCCAGCACCAACCCCGGACTAGCGGGGGATACGCAGTATTTT. It codes for CASTNPGLAGDTQYF.

This clonotype was seen a few times. The genes are TRBV27 and TRBJ1-1, with D possibly TRBD1 on 6 matching bases. CDR3 length: 13 amino acids. V was shortened by 3 bases and J by 5 bases, with 10 bases between the two germline ends. Germline V gene lookup returns CDR1 MNHEY and CDR2 SMNVEV (reference sequence). CDR3 residues: CASSFGGRTEAFF. The CDR3 DNA reads as TGTGCCAGCAGTTTCGGGGGGCGAACTGAAGCTTTCTTT.

The chain uses TRBV20-1 and TRBJ1-1; no reliable D call. Germline CDR1 DFQATT, CDR2 SNEGSKA (reference sequence). Trimming shortened V by 4 bases and J by 5 bases, and 14 bases separated the two germline ends. The CDR3 runs 13 residues. The CDR3 region is CSAIRGMETEAFF. For the CDR3, the DNA is TGCAGTGCTATTCGAGGGATGGAAACTGAAGCTTTCTTT.

The chain has TRBV4-3 and TRBJ1-2; maybe TRBD1 (5 bases). The V end was cut by 0 bases, the J end by 0 bases, with 14 bases between. Germline CDR1 and CDR2: LGHNA and YSLEER. The CDR3 runs 17 residues. The CDR3 reads CASSQDRRQPTNYGYTF. Written as DNA, the CDR3 is TGCGCCAGCAGCCAAGACCGACGACAGCCCACTAACTATGGCTACACCTTC.

The chain joins TRBV6-2 or TRBV6-3 to TRBJ2-1; 11 bases agree with TRBD2. Germline V gives CDR1 MNHEY, CDR2 SVGEGT. The CDR3 is 16 residues long. V shed 6 bases, J shed 4 bases, and the junction held 8 bases outside the gene matches. This chain's CDR3 is CASRMSSGGRYNEQFF. Here the CDR3 DNA reads TGTGCCAGCAGAATGTCTAGCGGGGGGAGATACAATGAGCAGTTCTTC.

In its sample, this clonotype was seen a few times. A read error may produce the germline difference seen at one junction end. The chain is built from TRBV5-1 and TRBJ2-1, with 9 bases fitting TRBD2. The CDR3 sequence is 15 residues long. The germline V gene encodes CDR1 SGHRS and CDR2 YFSETQ. The CDR3 DNA reads as TGTGCCAGCAGTTTAGGGCTAGCGGGGAATAATGAGCAGTTCTTC. It specifies CASSLGLAGNNEQFF.

This clonotype has just a few counts. This chain uses TRBV7-2 with TRBJ1-1; TRBD1 aligns across 7 bases. CDR1 is SGHTA and CDR2 is FQGNSA in the germline V gene. Losses at the gene ends were 7 bases for V and 4 bases for J; bases not matched to a gene: 0. The CDR3 has 11 residues. CDR3 in amino acids: CASKGATEAFF. CDR3 coding DNA: TGTGCCAGCAAGGGGGCCACTGAAGCTTTCTTT.

This rearrangement joins TRBV10-3 to TRBJ1-1; unclear D gene. CDR1 is ENHRY and CDR2 is SYGVKD in the germline V gene. V was trimmed by 4 bases and J by 1 base, leaving 7 bases between them. This CDR3 has 13 residues. The CDR3, as DNA: TGTGCCATCAGTGGAACGGGGAACACTGAAGCTTTCTTT. Translated, it gives CAISGTGNTEAFF.

V and J are TRBV7-9 and TRBJ2-7; perhaps TRBD1 as D (5 bases). The ends were cut back, 5 bases at V and 8 bases at J, with 22 bases in the middle. The CDR3 length is 15 residues. From germline, CDR1 is SEHNR and CDR2 FQNEAQ (reference sequence). In DNA, the CDR3 is TGTGCCAGCAGCCTAACCGAACAGGCCTCCTTCCAGCAGTACTTC. It is translated as CASSLTEQASFQQYF.

The chain uses TRBV6-2 or TRBV6-3 and TRBJ1-5, with no clear D. CDR1 MNHEY and CDR2 SVGEGT come from the germline V gene. This CDR3 contains 16 residues. V lost 0 bases and J lost 7, with 16 bases in between. Written as DNA, the CDR3 is TGTGCCAGCAGTTACTCGAAAGGCGGACCTGACCAGCCCCAGCATTTT. Its protein product is CASSYSKGGPDQPQHF.

This clonotype has just a few counts. This chain connects TRBV7-2 to TRBJ1-2; D not resolved. V gave up 10 bases and J gave up 3 bases, with 18 bases separating them. The CDR3 consists of 14 residues. Germline CDR1 reads SGHTA; CDR2 reads FQGNSA. The CDR3 DNA reads as TGTGCCACCCTTACCTGGGAGGGTGACTATGGCTACACCTTC. Amino acids: CATLTWEGDYGYTF. Complete variable domain (other parts from reference TRBV7-2 and TRBJ1-2): GAGVSQSPSNKVTEKGKDVELRCDPISGHTALYWYRQSLGQGLEFLIYFQGNSAPDKSGLPSDRFSAERTGGSVSTLTIQRTQQEDSAVYLCATLTWEGDYGYTFGSGTRLTVV.

This clonotype was seen a few times. CDR3 loop: CASSLMGLKGNTIYF. The CDR3 nucleotides are TGTGCCAGCAGCTTAATGGGGTTAAAAGGAAACACCATATATTTT. The J gene is TRBJ1-3, the V gene TRBV7-2; D is undetermined. V was shortened by 2 bases and J by 4 bases, with 12 bases between the two germline ends. This CDR3 contains 15 residues. Germline CDR1 SGHTA, CDR2 FQGNSA. Filled out from reference TRBV7-2 and TRBJ1-3, the complete variable domain reads GAGVSQSPSNKVTEKGKDVELRCDPISGHTALYWYRQSLGQGLEFLIYFQGNSAPDKSGLPSDRFSAERTGGSVSTLTIQRTQQEDSAVYLCASSLMGLKGNTIYFGEGSWLTVV.

This clonotype appeared a few times. V gene TRBV12-3 or TRBV12-4 combines with J gene TRBJ1-1; tentatively, D is TRBD1 (6 bases). The V gene lost 4 bases and the J gene lost 1 base, with 22 bases spanning the gap. CDR3 size: 18 residues. CDR3 DNA: TGTGCCAGCAGTTCACGGACAGCCCCCACAAGAGGGAACACTGAAGCTTTCTTT. This encodes CASSSRTAPTRGNTEAFF.

In this sample, this clonotype turned up a few times. The chain couples TRBV5-1 to TRBJ1-2; maybe TRBD1 (5 bases). The CDR3 covers 15 residues. The germline gives CDR1 SGHRS, CDR2 YFSETQ. The ends were cut back, 0 bases at V and 1 base at J, with 10 bases in the middle. CDR3 residues: CASSLEGRGNYGYTF. Written as DNA, the CDR3 is TGCGCCAGCAGCTTGGAGGGAAGGGGTAACTATGGCTACACCTTC.

This clonotype was counted only a few times. V and J are TRBV5-1 and TRBJ1-4; D perhaps matches TRBD1 (6 bases). Trimming left V 0 bases short and J 7 bases short, with 13 bases between. This CDR3 comprises 15 residues. CDR1 and CDR2 from the germline V gene are SGHRS and YFSETQ. CDR3 amino acids: CASSLAGGGGEKLFF. The CDR3 nucleotides read TGCGCCAGCAGCTTGGCCGGAGGGGGAGGTGAAAAACTGTTTTTT.

This clonotype was seen only a few times. This chain joins TRBV7-2 and TRBJ1-1; D might be TRBD1 (6 bases). The CDR3 runs 14 residues. Trimming took off 4 bases at V and 1 base at J, with 10 bases between the two ends. The germline gives CDR1 SGHTA, CDR2 FQGNSA. DNA for the CDR3: TGTGCCAGCAGCTGGGGGGGCAAGAACACTGAAGCTTTCTTT. This sequence encodes CASSWGGKNTEAFF.

The chain employs TRBV5-6 and TRBJ1-2; no definite D call. The V and J ends lost 2 bases and 0 bases respectively, with 8 bases between them. Looked up from germline, CDR1 is SGHDT and CDR2 is YYEEEE. This CDR3 spans 14 amino acids. The CDR3 here is CASSFLHPNYGYTF. The CDR3 nucleotides read TGTGCCAGCAGCTTTTTACACCCTAACTATGGCTACACCTTC.

The table lists this clonotype with a few counts. The chain carries TRBV5-1 and TRBJ1-2, with 8 bases lining up with TRBD1. V was pared by 1 base and J by 6 bases, with 8 bases of the junction left unmatched. Germline V gene sequence: CDR1 SGHRS, CDR2 YFSETQ. CDR3 length equals 15 residues. The CDR3 region is CASSLRPRGLDGYTF. CDR3 nucleotides: TGCGCCAGCAGCTTGCGTCCCAGGGGGCTGGATGGCTACACCTTC. The whole variable domain, remainder taken from reference TRBV5-1 and TRBJ1-2, is KAGVTQTPRYLIKTRGQQVTLSCSPISGHRSVSWYQQTPGQGLQFLFEYFSETQRNKGNFPGRFSGRQFSNSRSEMNVSTLELGDSALYLCASSLRPRGLDGYTFGSGTRLTVV.